This T cell receptor (beta chain) was identified during a study of T-cell memory formation after mild COVID-19. For this clonotype: The antigen remains unidentified.

TCRalpha and TCRbeta libraries used 5'RACE with constant-segment primers and UMIs. MiXCR was run by TCRdb on the 5' RACE reads, yielding one entry per CDR3 protein. The sample consists of roughly 190,000 distinct CDR3 sequences, about 10% of them appearing once. This CDR3 is built from 15 residues. Germline V gene lookup returns CDR1 LGHNA and CDR2 YSLEER. V lost 0 bases and J lost 10, with 13 bases in between. Points from the study as a whole: Nothing showed for sure that second-wave clones peaking on day 37 were SARS-CoV-2 specific. Pre-infection memory contained some responding clones, which suggested that cross-reactive memory had joined.

J is TRBJ1-6 and V is TRBV4-3, with D tentatively TRBD1 (5 bases). The sequencing input was PBMCs or a T cell subset sorted from them (not recorded which). This TCR was recovered from a man between 18 and 35 years old who had mild COVID-19 (a few samples of this study predate the infection). Cell type and time point are not known. DNA of the CDR3: TGCGCCAGCAGCCAAGACAGGGAATCCTACTCACCCCTCCACTTT. Its translation: CASSQDRESYSPLHF.